This T cell receptor beta chain was sequenced for a study of beta chain features in type 1 diabetes. Since all of the isolated RNA was reverse transcribed, expressed TCRB transcripts were what got sequenced. Clones were sequenced by immunoSEQ multiplex PCR, and TCRdb holds only the in-frame ones, with some missing. The sample consists of over 600,000 clones, around 11% of them appearing once. This clone was seen a handful of times. What it binds is not known. This CDR3 is 14 amino acids long. Germline assignment: CDR1 MNHNY and CDR2 SVGAGI (reference sequence). V shed 5 bases and J 3 bases; nucleotides not matched to a gene: 5. Findings and limits, study-wide: The study found that naive, central memory and Treg TCRB repertoires appeared more similar in patients than in healthy donors. Significant though moderate, a shortening of TCRB CDR3s appeared in all four CD4+ subsets of Type 1 diabetes patients.

The sequenced sample consisted of naive CD4+ T cells from blood. The receptor was derived from a man aged 30 to 45 with type 1 diabetes. The rearrangement links TRBV6-6 to TRBJ2-7; 9 nucleotides agree with TRBD1. CDR3 region: CASSLRDRDYEQYF. The CDR3 bases are TGTGCCAGCAGTCTCCGGGACAGGGACTACGAGCAGTACTTC.